What follows describes a single T cell receptor beta chain. Antigen: not known. Constant-region reverse primers amplified full-length variable regions, followed by semi-nested Nested Universal Primer A PCR. Each CDR3 protein gets one entry after TCRdb re-called the 5' RACE reads with MiXCR. The top ten clones hold under 3% of a sample with about 54,000 distinct CDR3 sequences, 17% of them seen once. Study-wide points: The larger-cohort validation was restricted to a single TCR beta V-J rearrangement rather than whole repertoires. In terms of TCR gene usage, tumor memory CD4+ T cells clustered together with blood and lymph node memory CD4+ cells, as well as with lymph node naive CD4+ cells.

Purified naive CD4+ T cells were depleted of CD25+ Tregs. The sequencing sample was made of naive CD4+ T cells sorted from blood. Indicated subset: naive CD4+ T cells, CD4+CD45RA+CD25-. This receptor was obtained from a female donor with breast cancer.

CDR3 bases: TGCGCCAGCCGAGGGACTAGCGGCCCCTACGAGCAGTACTTC. Translating gives CASRGTSGPYEQYF. V and J are TRBV5-1 and TRBJ2-7; 11 bases fit TRBD2. This CDR3 region has 14 residues. Looked up from germline, CDR1 is SGHRS and CDR2 is YFSETQ. The V gene end was trimmed by 7 bases and the J gene end by 2 bases; junction bases not matched to a gene: 5.